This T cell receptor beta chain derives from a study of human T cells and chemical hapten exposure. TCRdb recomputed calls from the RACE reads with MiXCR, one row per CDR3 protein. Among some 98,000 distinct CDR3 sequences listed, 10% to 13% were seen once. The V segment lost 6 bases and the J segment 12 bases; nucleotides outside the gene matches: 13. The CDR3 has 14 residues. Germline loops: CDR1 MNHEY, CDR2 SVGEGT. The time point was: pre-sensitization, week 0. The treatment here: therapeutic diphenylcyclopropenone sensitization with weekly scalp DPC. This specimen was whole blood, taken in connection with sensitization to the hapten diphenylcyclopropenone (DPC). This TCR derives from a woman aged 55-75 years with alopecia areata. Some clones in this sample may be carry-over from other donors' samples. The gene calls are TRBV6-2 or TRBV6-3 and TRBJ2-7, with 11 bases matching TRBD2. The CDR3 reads CASRDRLAGPLAYF. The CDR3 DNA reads TGTGCCAGCAGGGACCGACTAGCGGGGCCCCTCGCGTACTTC.